This TCR beta chain was sequenced during a study of cytomegalovirus exposure and HLA in healthy donors. Study-wide context: Among the 370 or so donors who were genotyped, roughly 85% fell in the genetic ancestry cluster that is associated with self-reported Caucasian donors.

Study conclusions and caveats: Highest at DRB1 and lowest at HLA-C, TCR association rates differed among HLA loci in a later analysis.

About this clone: Its matching antigen is unknown.

The PCR ran on 60 Vbeta and 13 Jbeta primers. Profiling relied on immunoSEQ multiplex PCR, and the TCRdb table lists in-frame clones only, not all of them. Among 75,000 to 90,000 clones listed, around 77% were seen once. At collection, donors were nominally healthy, but unrecorded immune exposures were probable. The CDR3 covers 14 residues. Germline values: CDR1 MNHNY, CDR2 SVGAGI (reference sequence). Trimming pared 7 bases from V and 8 bases from J, leaving 20 bases between. The chain links TRBV6-6 to TRBJ1-2, with D tentatively TRBD1 (5 bases). This TCR came from a man in his forties or fifties in good health and CMV-seronegative. Sequencing used PBMCs. DNA of the CDR3: TGTGCCAGCACAAACGTGGAGGAGGGGAGAGGCTACACCTTC. Encoded protein: CASTNVEEGRGYTF.